This T cell receptor (beta chain) originates from a study of neoadjuvant anti-PD-1 for oral cavity cancer (dated by TCRdb to about 2021). For the wider study: Patients mostly received three to four biweekly doses of nivolumab at 3 mg/kg before curative-intent surgical resection. Patients who did not progress were given a fourth nivolumab dose at about day 43 and had definitive surgical resection on days 50-56. Patients with complete response, partial response or stable disease by RECIST 1.1 were defined as responders, whereas patients with progression were defined as non-responders. The parent correlative cohort included some 13 patients, with a roughly 34% response rate. What the study reported, not specific to this receptor: Higher pretreatment blood Treg/Th17 ratios correlated with both higher pretreatment blood TCRbeta clonality and lower post-treatment tumor TCRbeta clonality. After neoadjuvant nivolumab, significantly higher T cell clonality (Gini index) was found within PBMCs in non-responders than in responders. Only a few patients per response group were included in the TCR analyses, and the authors called for validation in larger cohorts.

With regard to this clone: Its recognized antigen is unknown. No quality values exist for individual bases; no much larger clone is one base distant.

For deep sequencing, PBMC libraries mostly used around 0.45 ug of input genomic DNA, with six replicates for each sample. Following the manufacturer's instructions, the team built TCRbeta libraries using the immunoSEQ hsTCRbeta kit. An Illumina NovaSeq 6000 S4 flow cell was used to sequence the final libraries, which had first been combined to 3 nM. The paper's data handling went like this. The immunoSEQ Analyzer handled quality control and preprocessing of the raw data. The analysis was limited to productive rearrangements, and each clonotype was defined by a unique CDR3 amino acid sequence. Using the R package tcR, the researchers computed the Gini-Simpson index as their estimate of repertoire clonality. Student's t test was used to compare Gini indices, and Pearson correlation was used to assess associations with tumor size change. Sourced from immuneACCESS, this table was stored by TCRdb with only in-frame sequences that have V and J called. A share of the clones is absent; for the studies checked, an unresolved V gene accounts for under half, and the remainder has no known explanation. V and J calls plus clone size are reproduced from that table; the DNA served to infer D and trimming. For this sample there are about 68,000 clones; 85% appear just once. 3% to 3.5% of the sample goes to the ten largest clones.

Taken with the paper, the label for time point translates to: after neoadjuvant nivolumab, at surgical resection. Patients were newly diagnosed with stage II-IVA oral cavity squamous cell carcinoma and had received no prior systemic or radiation treatment. The cohort was made up of patients with locally advanced, HPV-negative oral cavity squamous cell carcinoma. Peripheral blood mononuclear cells were analyzed directly and were not maintained or expanded in culture. The samples were drawn from a longitudinal correlative study tied to a single-arm phase II trial testing neoadjuvant nivolumab in oral cavity squamous cell carcinoma. Subject-matched pre- and post-treatment PBMCs and tumors from three responders and three non-responders underwent genomic DNA-based TCRbeta sequencing. Peripheral blood mononuclear cells were collected once before nivolumab treatment and again after treatment, at the time of surgery. The Maxwell RSC DNA from Cells kit was used to isolate genomic DNA from PBMCs.

The CDR3 runs 14 amino acids, cysteine and phenylalanine included. Only the CDR3 portion is preserved as DNA: 42 bases, with reading frame beginning at the first base. Trimmed from V: 7 bases; trimmed from J: 2 bases; junction bases lacking a gene match: 6. CDR1 and CDR2 are drawn from the germline V gene: MNHNS, SASEGT. This chain joins TRBV6-1 to TRBJ1-1, and 8 bases in between align with TRBD1. This TCR came from a person between 40 and 80 years old with oral cavity squamous cell carcinoma. The sample here was PBMCs, taken after nivolumab (anti-PD-1) treatment. The DNA reads TGTGCCAGCAACGACAGGGGATTAAACACTGAAGCTTTCTTT. Translation gives CASNDRGLNTEAFF.